Below, one T cell receptor beta chain is given with its context. Its antigen is not identified. This sample is drawn from a study of T cell responses to AZD1222 COVID-19 vaccine. TCRdb's table, derived via immunoSEQ multiplex PCR, lists solely in-frame clones and lacks some. The sample holds about 75,000 clones, about 91% seen once. Study results and caveats: A mostly white British donor set with more females was recruited, and clonal diversity was possibly underestimated. Spike-specific TCR breadth rose after two AZD1222 doses, and depth rose as well.

The CDR3 covers 15 residues. Germline-derived CDR1 and CDR2 are LGHNA and YNFKEQ. Losses at the gene ends were 3 bases for V and 0 bases for J; bases not matched to a gene: 2. The sample was peripheral blood, taken 28 days after the second dose of the MenACWY control vaccine. The chain has TRBV4-2 and TRBJ1-3; 7 bases are shared with TRBD1. This receptor was identified in an adult who received the MenACWY meningococcal vaccine as a control. CDR3 protein: CASSQDRSSGNTIYF. Written as DNA, the CDR3 is TGTGCCAGCAGCCAGGACAGGTCCTCTGGAAACACCATATATTTT.